These T cell receptor beta chains were read from a single sample in a study of T cells after yellow fever vaccination. From the 5' RACE reads, TCRdb called clonotypes with MiXCR, one entry per CDR3 protein. The repertoire holds around 610,000 distinct CDR3 sequences, with about 14% as singletons. This material consisted of PBMCs, taken on the day of the yellow fever booster vaccination. These receptors came from a man aged 25-40 years who received the YFV17D yellow fever vaccine. The CDR3 runs from the conserved cysteine through the conserved F or W. D genes are given only for firm matches. The listing skips clone size in some rows; elsewhere it reads once, few, many or a size class.

>many|TRBJ2-1|TRBV24-1|TRBD1
CATSRDRYNEQFF
TGTGCCACCAGCCGGGACAGATACAATGAGCAGTTCTTC
>-|TRBJ2-4|TRBV6-1|-
CASSESGNIQYF
TGTGCCAGCAGTGAGAGTGGAAACATTCAGTACTTC
>-|TRBJ2-7|TRBV20-1|TRBD2
CSATAGEDEQYF
TGCAGTGCTACAGCGGGAGAGGACGAGCAGTACTTC
>-|TRBJ2-5|TRBV30|-
CAWSIRSRETQYF
TGTGCCTGGAGTATAAGAAGTAGAGAGACCCAGTACTTC
>few|TRBJ1-3|TRBV3-1|TRBD1
CASSQGTGGSGNTIYF
TGTGCCAGCAGCCAAGGAACAGGGGGTTCCGGAAACACCATATATTTT
>few|TRBJ2-2|TRBV18|TRBD2
CASSPPSLAGGNTGELFF
TGTGCCAGCTCACCACCGTCCCTAGCGGGAGGAAACACCGGGGAGCTGTTTTTT
>few|TRBJ2-7|TRBV27|-
CASLPGTASTYEQYF
TGTGCCAGCCTACCCGGGACTGCATCAACCTACGAGCAGTACTTC
>few|TRBJ2-7|TRBV5-5|-
CASSLRLGTSYEQYF
TGTGCCAGCAGCTTGAGACTAGGTACCTCCTACGAGCAGTACTTC
>-|TRBJ2-2|TRBV6-2/TRBV6-3|-
CASDLAVGTGELFF
TGTGCCAGCGATCTGGCGGTGGGCACCGGGGAGCTGTTTTTT
>-|TRBJ2-1|TRBV3-1|-
CASSQEGGRLEQFF
TGTGCCAGCAGCCAAGAAGGGGGAAGGCTTGAGCAGTTCTTC
>-|TRBJ2-5|TRBV5-5|-
CASSYQGRETQYF
TGTGCCAGCAGTTATCAGGGGAGAGAGACCCAGTACTTC
>-|TRBJ2-3|TRBV20-1|-
CSARYSDTQYF
TGCAGTGCTAGATACAGTGATACGCAGTATTTT
>-|TRBJ1-1|TRBV10-1|-
CASSESMQGRKTEAFF
TGCGCCAGCAGTGAGTCAATGCAGGGGAGGAAAACTGAAGCTTTCTTT
>few|TRBJ2-7|TRBV4-2|-
CASSQLIRAEQYF
TGTGCCAGCAGCCAACTCATTCGGGCTGAGCAGTACTTC
>many|TRBJ2-1|TRBV7-9|-
CASSLVLPAPYNEQFF
TGTGCCAGCAGCTTAGTATTACCTGCTCCTTACAATGAGCAGTTCTTC
>-|TRBJ2-1|TRBV19|TRBD2
CASSISPRASGPYNEQFF
TGTGCCAGTAGTATTTCCCCTAGAGCTAGCGGGCCTTACAATGAGCAGTTCTTC
>many|TRBJ2-3|TRBV29-1|TRBD2
CSVEGGRGADTQYF
TGCAGCGTTGAGGGCGGGAGAGGGGCAGATACGCAGTATTTT
>-|TRBJ1-5|TRBV12-3/TRBV12-4|-
CASGQGQHQPQHF
TGTGCCAGCGGCCAGGGGCAACACCAGCCCCAGCATTTT
>-|TRBJ2-7|TRBV5-1|-
CASSLSGVYEQYF
TGCGCCAGCAGCTTGTCGGGAGTATACGAGCAGTACTTC
>few|TRBJ2-3|TRBV20-1|TRBD1
CSGTGQGPGADTQYF
TGCAGTGGAACCGGACAGGGCCCAGGGGCAGATACGCAGTATTTT
>-|TRBJ2-7|TRBV2|TRBD1
CASSAGTGNEQYF
TGTGCCAGCAGCGCCGGGACAGGGAACGAGCAGTACTTC
>-|TRBJ2-3|TRBV5-1|-
CASSQGRRTTDTQYF
TGCGCCAGCAGCCAAGGACGGAGGACCACAGATACGCAGTATTTT
>few|TRBJ2-1|TRBV5-5|-
CASSSQTASYNEQFF
TGTGCCAGCAGCTCCCAGACGGCATCCTACAATGAGCAGTTCTTC
>few|TRBJ2-7|TRBV6-5|-
CASSYGPTGNGQYF
TGTGCCAGCAGTTATGGTCCCACGGGGAACGGGCAGTACTTC
>few|TRBJ1-3|TRBV28|TRBD1
CASSWGTGPSGNTIYF
TGTGCCAGCAGTTGGGGGACAGGGCCGTCTGGAAACACCATATATTTT
>-|TRBJ2-7|TRBV20-1|-
CSATGTASYEQYF
TGCAGTGCGACCGGGACCGCAAGCTACGAGCAGTACTTC
>-|TRBJ2-2|TRBV4-2|TRBD2
CASSQEASGGELFF
TGTGCCAGCAGCCAAGAAGCTAGCGGAGGGGAGCTGTTTTTT
>-|TRBJ2-5|TRBV24-1|-
CATSDFPPVQETQYF
TGTGCCACCAGTGATTTCCCCCCAGTCCAAGAGACCCAGTACTTC
>-|TRBJ2-5|TRBV6-5|TRBD1
CASSYSYRGPPSEKETQYF
TGTGCCAGCAGTTACTCGTATAGGGGGCCCCCCTCCGAGAAAGAGACCCAGTACTTC
>-|TRBJ2-7|TRBV7-2|TRBD1
CASSLGRGLTYEQYF
TGTGCCAGCAGCTTAGGCAGGGGGCTAACCTACGAGCAGTACTTC
>many|TRBJ2-1|TRBV30|-
CAWRSKGSYNEQFF
TGTGCCTGGAGGTCGAAGGGTTCCTACAATGAGCAGTTCTTC
>few|TRBJ1-6|TRBV6-1|-
CASSPGREPPLHF
TGTGCCAGCAGCCCAGGGCGGGAACCACCCCTCCACTTT
>-|TRBJ2-2|TRBV12-3/TRBV12-4|-
CASRHLEGSGLNTGELFF
TGTGCCAGCAGACACCTTGAGGGAAGCGGACTGAACACCGGGGAGCTGTTTTTT
>-|TRBJ2-1|TRBV5-1|-
CASSLVVGDYNEQFF
TGCGCCAGCAGCTTGGTAGTGGGGGATTACAATGAGCAGTTCTTC
>-|TRBJ2-7|TRBV7-9|TRBD2
CASSSQREDVQYF
TGTGCCAGCAGCTCACAGCGGGAGGACGTGCAGTACTTC
>-|TRBJ2-1|TRBV4-1|-
CASSRGTSTDEQFF
TGCGCCAGCAGCCGCGGAACTAGCACCGATGAGCAGTTCTTC
>few|TRBJ2-5|TRBV6-1|-
CASRKGEGGETQYF
TGTGCCAGCAGAAAGGGTGAAGGAGGGGAGACCCAGTACTTC
>-|TRBJ2-3|TRBV20-1|TRBD2
CSADGTSGMTDTQYF
TGCAGTGCGGACGGTACTAGCGGGATGACAGATACGCAGTATTTT
>-|TRBJ2-2|TRBV3-1|-
CASSQHNTGELFF
TGTGCCAGCAGCCAACATAACACCGGGGAGCTGTTTTTT
>few|TRBJ2-1|TRBV7-9|TRBD2
CASSLSPGLAEYNEQFF
TGTGCCAGCAGCTTAAGCCCCGGCCTAGCGGAATACAATGAGCAGTTCTTC
>many|TRBJ2-7|TRBV5-1|-
CASSLGLNYEQYF
TGCGCCAGCAGCCTAGGTCTCAACTACGAGCAGTACTTC
>few|TRBJ1-1|TRBV29-1|-
CSVEGRHTEAFF
TGCAGCGTTGAAGGGAGGCACACTGAAGCTTTCTTT
>-|TRBJ2-3|TRBV7-6|-
CASSLVLGVNTQYF
TGTGCCAGCAGCTTAGTGCTAGGGGTAAATACGCAGTATTTT
>-|TRBJ2-1|TRBV20-1|TRBD2
CSARPWTSGIANEQFF
TGCAGCGCTAGACCCTGGACTAGCGGGATTGCCAATGAGCAGTTCTTC
>few|TRBJ2-1|TRBV5-1|-
CASSPGIPPNEQFF
TGCGCCAGCAGTCCAGGAATCCCTCCCAATGAGCAGTTCTTC